This T cell receptor (beta chain) originates from a study of cytomegalovirus exposure and HLA in healthy donors. The length of the CDR3 is 13 residues. V dropped 1 base and J dropped 2 bases, with 4 bases sitting between them. In germline, CDR1 is LGHNA, CDR2 YSLEER. 13 Jbeta primers and 60 Vbeta primers were used for the PCR. Libraries were prepared by immunoSEQ multiplex PCR; TCRdb keeps only in-frame clonotypes and omits some of them. The sample contains more than 85,000 clones, around 85% of which appear only once. Source material: PBMCs. J is TRBJ2-3 and V is TRBV4-3; D gene uncertain. The sequence was obtained from a young man in good health and CMV-seropositive. The CDR3 DNA reads as TGCGCCAGCAGCCAAGGGCCCACAGATACGCAGTATTTT. It is translated as CASSQGPTDTQYF.